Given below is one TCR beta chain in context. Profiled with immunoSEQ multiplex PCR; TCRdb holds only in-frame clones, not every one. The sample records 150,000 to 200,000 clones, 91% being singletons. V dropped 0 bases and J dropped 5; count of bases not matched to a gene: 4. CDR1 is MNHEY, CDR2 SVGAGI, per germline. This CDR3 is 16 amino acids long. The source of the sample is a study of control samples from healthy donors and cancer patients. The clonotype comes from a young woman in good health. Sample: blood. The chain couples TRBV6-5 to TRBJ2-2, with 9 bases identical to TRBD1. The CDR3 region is CASSYSDRGGTGELFF. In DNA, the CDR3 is TGTGCCAGCAGTTACTCGGACAGGGGAGGAACCGGGGAGCTGTTTTTT.